The clone carrying this T cell receptor beta chain occurred many times. Antigen specificity is unknown. This specimen belongs to a study of neurological immune-mediated disorders. As for the cDNA, it was generated by 5'RACE with 10-nucleotide random UMIs. Each sequencing run yielded over 200 million TCR-beta sequences from 15-18 subjects. In TCRdb, the 5' RACE reads were re-called with MiXCR into one record per CDR3 protein. The table lists about 50,000 distinct CDR3 sequences, 10% of them singletons. Trimming removed 1 base at V and 3 bases at J, with 11 bases between. CDR3 length equals 15 residues. Study-wide points: No CDR3 amino acid sequences recurred among expanded clones across subjects, suggesting private repertoires in all groups. HTLV-1-associated myelopathy had the most TCR clonal expansion, whereas multiple sclerosis had the least (lower than in healthy controls).

Sequencing was carried out using PBMCs. The V gene is TRBV12-3 or TRBV12-4, the J gene TRBJ2-3, with D maybe TRBD2 (6 bases). The source is a man aged 65 to 85 with HTLV-1-associated myelopathy (HAM/TSP). The CDR3: CASSLGGMGTDTQYF. In DNA, the CDR3 is TGTGCCAGCAGTTTAGGCGGGATGGGGACAGATACGCAGTATTTT.